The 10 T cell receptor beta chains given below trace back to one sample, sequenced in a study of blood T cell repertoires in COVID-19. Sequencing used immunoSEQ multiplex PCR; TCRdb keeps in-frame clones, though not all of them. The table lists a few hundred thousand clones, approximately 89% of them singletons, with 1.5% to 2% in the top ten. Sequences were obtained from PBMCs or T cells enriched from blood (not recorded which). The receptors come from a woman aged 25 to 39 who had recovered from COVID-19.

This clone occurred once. The CDR3 nucleotides are TGCAGCGCTAGCGGGCGAGCCGACAATGAGCAGTTCTTC. Its protein product is CSASGRADNEQFF. The J gene is TRBJ2-1, the V gene TRBV29-1; TRBD2 matches 8 bases. V gave up 7 bases and J gave up 5 bases; unmatched junction bases: 7. In germline, CDR1 is SQVTM, CDR2 ANQGSEA. The CDR3 sequence is 13 residues long.

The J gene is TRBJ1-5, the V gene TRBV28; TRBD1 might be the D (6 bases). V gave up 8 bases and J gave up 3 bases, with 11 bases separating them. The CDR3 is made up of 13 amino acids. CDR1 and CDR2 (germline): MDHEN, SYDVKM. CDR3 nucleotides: TGTGCCAGCTTGGACAGAGACAATCAGCCCCAGCATTTT. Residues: CASLDRDNQPQHF.

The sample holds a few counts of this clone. In DNA form, the CDR3 reads TGTGCCAGCAGCAGTTCCGGCAGGGGCGAAAAACTGTTTTTT. Translating gives CASSSSGRGEKLFF. The chain couples TRBV21-1 to TRBJ1-4; TRBD1 is the table's D call and was not checked against the DNA. TRBV21-1 is an annotated pseudogene. This CDR3 contains 14 residues.

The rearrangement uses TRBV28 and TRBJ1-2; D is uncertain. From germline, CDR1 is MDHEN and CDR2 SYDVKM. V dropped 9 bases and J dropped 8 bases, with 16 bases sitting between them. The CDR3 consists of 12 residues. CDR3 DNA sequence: TGTGCCAGTACTCGGGGAGTGGGCGGCTACACCTTC. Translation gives CASTRGVGGYTF.

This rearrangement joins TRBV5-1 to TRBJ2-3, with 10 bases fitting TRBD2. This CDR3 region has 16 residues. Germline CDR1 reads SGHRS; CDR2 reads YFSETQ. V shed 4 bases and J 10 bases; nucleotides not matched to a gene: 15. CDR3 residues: CASSPQGLAGVVAQYF. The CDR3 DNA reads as TGCGCCAGCAGCCCCCAGGGGCTAGCGGGAGTAGTTGCGCAGTATTTT.

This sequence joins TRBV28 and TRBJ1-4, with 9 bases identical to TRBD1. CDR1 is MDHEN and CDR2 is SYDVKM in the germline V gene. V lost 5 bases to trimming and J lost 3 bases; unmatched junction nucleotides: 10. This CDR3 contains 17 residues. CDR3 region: CASSTRTGARANEKLFF. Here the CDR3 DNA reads TGTGCCAGCAGTACCAGGACAGGGGCCAGGGCTAATGAAAAACTGTTTTTT. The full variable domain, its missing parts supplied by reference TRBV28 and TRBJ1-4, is DVKVTQSSRYLVKRTGEKVFLECVQDMDHENMFWYRQDPGLGLRLIYFSYDVKMKEKGDIPEGYSVSREKKERFSLILESASTNQTSMYLCASSTRTGARANEKLFFGSGTQLSVL.

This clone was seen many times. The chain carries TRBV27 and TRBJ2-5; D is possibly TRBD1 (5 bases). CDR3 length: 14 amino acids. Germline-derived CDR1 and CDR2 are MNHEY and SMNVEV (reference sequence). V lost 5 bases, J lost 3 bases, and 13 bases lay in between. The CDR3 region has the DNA TGTGCCAGCAGTCCCCTCGGCAGGGAAGAGACCCAGTACTTC. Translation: CASSPLGREETQYF.

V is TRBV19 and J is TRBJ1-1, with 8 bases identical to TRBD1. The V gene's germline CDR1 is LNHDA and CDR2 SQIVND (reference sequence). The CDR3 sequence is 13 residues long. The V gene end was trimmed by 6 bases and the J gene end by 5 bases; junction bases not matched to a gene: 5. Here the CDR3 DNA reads TGTGCCAGTAGCGACAGGGGAAGGACTGAAGCTTTCTTT. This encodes CASSDRGRTEAFF.

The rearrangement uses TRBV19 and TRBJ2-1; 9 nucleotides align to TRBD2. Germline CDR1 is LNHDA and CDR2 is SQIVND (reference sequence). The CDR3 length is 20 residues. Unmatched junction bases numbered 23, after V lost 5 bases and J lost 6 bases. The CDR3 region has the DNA TGTGCCAGTAGTCTACCCCTCCGGGGGGGGCTAGCGGGACGTCCCAATGAGCAGTTCTTC. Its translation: CASSLPLRGGLAGRPNEQFF.

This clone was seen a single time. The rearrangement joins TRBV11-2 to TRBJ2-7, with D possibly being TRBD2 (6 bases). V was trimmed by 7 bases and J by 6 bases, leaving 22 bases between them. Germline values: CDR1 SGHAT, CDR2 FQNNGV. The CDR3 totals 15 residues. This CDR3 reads CASTTPGRSQFEQYF. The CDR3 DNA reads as TGTGCCAGCACTACCCCCGGGAGATCGCAGTTCGAGCAGTACTTC.